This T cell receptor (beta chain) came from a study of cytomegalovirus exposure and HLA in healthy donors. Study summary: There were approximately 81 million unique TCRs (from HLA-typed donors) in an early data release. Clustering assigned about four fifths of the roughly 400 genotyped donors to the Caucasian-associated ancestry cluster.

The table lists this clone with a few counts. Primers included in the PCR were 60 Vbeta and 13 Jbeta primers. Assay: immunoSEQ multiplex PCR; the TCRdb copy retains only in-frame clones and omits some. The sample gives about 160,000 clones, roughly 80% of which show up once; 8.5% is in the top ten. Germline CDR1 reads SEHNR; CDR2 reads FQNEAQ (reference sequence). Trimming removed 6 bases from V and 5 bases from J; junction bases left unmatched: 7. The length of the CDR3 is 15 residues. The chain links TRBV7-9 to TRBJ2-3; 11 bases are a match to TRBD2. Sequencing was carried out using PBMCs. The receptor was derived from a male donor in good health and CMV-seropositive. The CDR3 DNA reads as TGTGCCAGCAGGTCTAGCGGGAGGACGCAAGATACGCAGTATTTT. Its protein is CASRSSGRTQDTQYF.